This is a list of T cell receptor beta chains from one sample in a study of beta chain features in type 1 diabetes. Sequencing was performed with immunoSEQ multiplex PCR; in TCRdb, only in-frame clones are kept and a portion is missing. The table has hundreds of thousands of clones, 14% seen once. The sequencing input was central memory CD4+ T cells from blood. These receptors all stem from a young man in good health. Each CDR3 is given with its conserved first and last residue. Each record gives: clone size, V gene, J gene, CDR3 length, D gene, CDR3 protein, CDR3 DNA. The D gene is left open where the match is weak. Not all rows give a size; the values are once, few, many and, for expanded clones, a class.

clone_size: many; v_call: TRBV6-4; j_call: TRBJ2-2; cdr3_length: 16; d_call: NA; cdr3_aa: CASSDPGGANTGELFF; cdr3_nt: TGTGCCAGCAGTGACCCCGGGGGCGCGAACACCGGGGAGCTGTTTTTT
clone_size: NA; v_call: TRBV27; j_call: TRBJ1-6; cdr3_length: 14; d_call: NA; cdr3_aa: CASSLGPGNSPLHF; cdr3_nt: TGTGCCAGCAGTTTAGGACCGGGGAATTCACCCCTCCACTTT
clone_size: few; v_call: TRBV9; j_call: TRBJ1-2; cdr3_length: 16; d_call: TRBD1; cdr3_aa: CASSVSGQGTTYGYTF; cdr3_nt: TGTGCCAGCAGCGTATCGGGACAGGGAACCACCTATGGCTACACCTTC
clone_size: few; v_call: TRBV27; j_call: TRBJ1-5; cdr3_length: 17; d_call: TRBD1; cdr3_aa: CASSLYGPGGSIQPQHF; cdr3_nt: TGTGCCAGCAGTTTATATGGGCCAGGGGGCTCGATTCAGCCCCAGCATTTT
clone_size: NA; v_call: TRBV29-1; j_call: TRBJ1-5; cdr3_length: 14; d_call: TRBD1; cdr3_aa: CSVAGTDPNQPQHF; cdr3_nt: TGCAGCGTTGCCGGGACAGACCCCAATCAGCCCCAGCATTTT
clone_size: NA; v_call: TRBV19; j_call: TRBJ1-5; cdr3_length: 14; d_call: NA; cdr3_aa: CASSPQVYNQPQHF; cdr3_nt: TGTGCCAGTAGCCCACAGGTTTACAATCAGCCCCAGCATTTT
clone_size: few; v_call: TRBV28; j_call: TRBJ2-7; cdr3_length: 15; d_call: NA; cdr3_aa: CASSLGVGYGYEQYF; cdr3_nt: TGTGCCAGCAGTTTGGGGGTGGGCTACGGGTACGAGCAGTACTTC
clone_size: NA; v_call: TRBV4-3; j_call: TRBJ1-2; cdr3_length: 16; d_call: NA; cdr3_aa: CASSQVPTGLGYGYTF; cdr3_nt: TGCGCCAGCAGCCAAGTCCCGACAGGCTTGGGGTATGGCTACACCTTC
clone_size: few; v_call: TRBV7-8; j_call: TRBJ1-1; cdr3_length: 12; d_call: NA; cdr3_aa: CASRNGNTEAFF; cdr3_nt: TGTGCCAGCAGGAACGGGAACACTGAAGCTTTCTTT
clone_size: NA; v_call: TRBV19; j_call: TRBJ1-1; cdr3_length: 14; d_call: NA; cdr3_aa: CASQNGAPRTEAFF; cdr3_nt: TGTGCCAGCCAAAACGGGGCTCCGAGGACTGAAGCTTTCTTT
clone_size: NA; v_call: TRBV10-3; j_call: TRBJ1-1; cdr3_length: 13; d_call: TRBD1; cdr3_aa: CAIGTGGDTEAFF; cdr3_nt: TGTGCCATCGGGACAGGGGGGGACACTGAAGCTTTCTTT
clone_size: few; v_call: TRBV27; j_call: TRBJ2-2; cdr3_length: 14; d_call: NA; cdr3_aa: CASSLRVWTGELFF; cdr3_nt: TGTGCCAGCAGTTTAAGGGTTTGGACCGGGGAGCTGTTTTTT
clone_size: few; v_call: TRBV5-6; j_call: TRBJ2-3; cdr3_length: 15; d_call: NA; cdr3_aa: CASSLIQPLGDTQYF; cdr3_nt: TGTGCCAGCAGCTTGATACAGCCTCTGGGGGATACGCAGTATTTT
clone_size: NA; v_call: TRBV30; j_call: TRBJ1-2; cdr3_length: 12; d_call: NA; cdr3_aa: CACSRRGMSYTF; cdr3_nt: TGTGCCTGCAGCCGGCGGGGTATGAGCTACACCTTC
clone_size: NA; v_call: TRBV7-2; j_call: TRBJ1-2; cdr3_length: 13; d_call: TRBD1; cdr3_aa: CASSIDRAGGYTF; cdr3_nt: TGTGCCAGCAGTATAGACAGGGCAGGTGGCTACACCTTC
clone_size: few; v_call: TRBV5-5; j_call: TRBJ2-5; cdr3_length: 14; d_call: NA; cdr3_aa: CASSLEVYQETQYF; cdr3_nt: TGTGCCAGCAGCTTGGAGGTGTACCAAGAGACCCAGTACTTC
clone_size: NA; v_call: TRBV5-6; j_call: TRBJ1-2; cdr3_length: 12; d_call: NA; cdr3_aa: CASSFGNYGYTF; cdr3_nt: TGTGCCAGCAGCTTTGGTAACTATGGCTACACCTTC
clone_size: NA; v_call: TRBV6-1; j_call: TRBJ1-5; cdr3_length: 17; d_call: TRBD1; cdr3_aa: CASSGRLQGGSNQPQHF; cdr3_nt: TGTGCCAGCAGTGGGCGACTACAGGGGGGTAGCAATCAGCCCCAGCATTTT
clone_size: few; v_call: TRBV4-3; j_call: TRBJ2-1; cdr3_length: 16; d_call: NA; cdr3_aa: CASSQVIRGSYNEQFF; cdr3_nt: TGCGCCAGCAGCCAAGTCATCAGGGGCTCCTACAATGAGCAGTTCTTC
clone_size: many; v_call: TRBV6-5; j_call: TRBJ2-1; cdr3_length: 15; d_call: NA; cdr3_aa: CASSYSIGGGSEQFF; cdr3_nt: TGTGCCAGCAGTTACTCGATCGGAGGGGGGAGTGAGCAGTTCTTC
clone_size: NA; v_call: TRBV6-1; j_call: TRBJ2-1; cdr3_length: 14; d_call: NA; cdr3_aa: CASSDRGSGNEQFF; cdr3_nt: TGTGCCAGCAGTGATCGGGGGTCTGGCAATGAGCAGTTCTTC
clone_size: NA; v_call: TRBV5-8; j_call: TRBJ2-5; cdr3_length: 11; d_call: NA; cdr3_aa: CASSLVETQYF; cdr3_nt: TGTGCCAGCAGCTTGGTTGAGACCCAGTACTTC
clone_size: NA; v_call: TRBV9; j_call: TRBJ1-5; cdr3_length: 18; d_call: NA; cdr3_aa: CASSPLGRGKESNQPQHF; cdr3_nt: TGTGCCAGCAGCCCCCTCGGACGCGGAAAAGAAAGCAATCAGCCCCAGCATTTT
clone_size: NA; v_call: TRBV9; j_call: TRBJ2-2; cdr3_length: 13; d_call: NA; cdr3_aa: CASSVGLFGELFF; cdr3_nt: TGTGCCAGCAGCGTCGGGCTGTTCGGGGAGCTGTTTTTT
clone_size: NA; v_call: TRBV29-1; j_call: TRBJ1-2; cdr3_length: 15; d_call: NA; cdr3_aa: CSVDGSGGPNYGYTF; cdr3_nt: TGCAGCGTTGACGGCTCGGGGGGCCCCAACTATGGCTACACCTTC
clone_size: few; v_call: TRBV4-2; j_call: TRBJ1-2; cdr3_length: 16; d_call: TRBD1; cdr3_aa: CASSQDQSDRGFGYTF; cdr3_nt: TGTGCCAGCAGCCAAGATCAATCGGACAGGGGCTTTGGCTACACCTTC
clone_size: NA; v_call: TRBV7-2; j_call: TRBJ2-3; cdr3_length: 12; d_call: NA; cdr3_aa: CASSLYTDTQYF; cdr3_nt: TGTGCCAGCAGCCTATACACAGATACGCAGTATTTT
clone_size: NA; v_call: TRBV5-4; j_call: TRBJ2-2; cdr3_length: 14; d_call: TRBD2; cdr3_aa: CASSGTNSAGELFF; cdr3_nt: TGTGCCAGCAGCGGGACTAATAGCGCCGGGGAGCTGTTTTTT
clone_size: few; v_call: TRBV5-1; j_call: TRBJ1-6; cdr3_length: 14; d_call: NA; cdr3_aa: CASSPGKENSPLHF; cdr3_nt: TGCGCCAGCAGCCCCGGGAAGGAGAATTCACCCCTCCACTTT
clone_size: NA; v_call: TRBV13; j_call: TRBJ2-3; cdr3_length: 14; d_call: NA; cdr3_aa: CASSLPSYPDTQYF; cdr3_nt: TGTGCCAGCAGTCTTCCTTCTTACCCAGATACGCAGTATTTT
clone_size: few; v_call: TRBV21-1; j_call: TRBJ2-7; cdr3_length: 13; d_call: NA; cdr3_aa: CASRAGGTYEQYF; cdr3_nt: TGTGCCAGCAGGGCAGGGGGGACCTACGAGCAGTACTTC
clone_size: few; v_call: TRBV7-2; j_call: TRBJ2-3; cdr3_length: 14; d_call: NA; cdr3_aa: CASSLGKGRATQYF; cdr3_nt: TGTGCCAGCAGCTTAGGGAAGGGACGCGCTACGCAGTATTTT
clone_size: few; v_call: TRBV19; j_call: TRBJ2-5; cdr3_length: 15; d_call: NA; cdr3_aa: CASSPGELTRKAQYF; cdr3_nt: TGTGCCAGTAGCCCCGGGGAGCTTACAAGGAAAGCCCAGTACTTC
clone_size: NA; v_call: TRBV4-3; j_call: TRBJ2-2; cdr3_length: 15; d_call: TRBD2; cdr3_aa: CASSLVAGGAGELFF; cdr3_nt: TGCGCCAGCAGTTTAGTAGCGGGAGGGGCCGGGGAGCTGTTTTTT
clone_size: NA; v_call: TRBV6-6; j_call: TRBJ2-7; cdr3_length: 13; d_call: TRBD1; cdr3_aa: CATKIRDRYEQYF; cdr3_nt: TGTGCCACCAAAATCCGGGACAGGTACGAGCAGTACTTC
clone_size: NA; v_call: TRBV15; j_call: TRBJ2-1; cdr3_length: 14; d_call: NA; cdr3_aa: CATSREGRGLGQFF; cdr3_nt: TGTGCCACCAGCAGAGAAGGGCGGGGGCTGGGGCAGTTCTTC
clone_size: NA; v_call: TRBV9; j_call: TRBJ2-2; cdr3_length: 13; d_call: NA; cdr3_aa: CASSVDMSGELFF; cdr3_nt: TGTGCCAGCAGCGTGGATATGAGCGGGGAGCTGTTTTTT
clone_size: NA; v_call: TRBV6-5; j_call: TRBJ2-5; cdr3_length: 16; d_call: NA; cdr3_aa: CASSYFGSLTQETQYF; cdr3_nt: TGTGCCAGCAGTTACTTCGGAAGTCTGACGCAAGAGACCCAGTACTTC
clone_size: many; v_call: TRBV10-3; j_call: TRBJ1-2; cdr3_length: 15; d_call: TRBD1; cdr3_aa: CAISANSGTGYGYTF; cdr3_nt: TGTGCCATCAGTGCAAATTCCGGGACAGGATATGGCTACACCTTC
clone_size: few; v_call: TRBV7-2; j_call: TRBJ2-1; cdr3_length: 15; d_call: NA; cdr3_aa: CASSADHDRYNEQFF; cdr3_nt: TGTGCCAGCAGCGCCGACCATGACAGATACAATGAGCAGTTCTTC
clone_size: few; v_call: TRBV5-1; j_call: TRBJ2-5; cdr3_length: 15; d_call: TRBD2; cdr3_aa: CASSLSGVYQETQYF; cdr3_nt: TGCGCCAGCAGCTTAAGCGGGGTGTACCAAGAGACCCAGTACTTC
clone_size: NA; v_call: TRBV4-1; j_call: TRBJ1-5; cdr3_length: 16; d_call: TRBD1; cdr3_aa: CASSPTGGSGNQPQHF; cdr3_nt: TGCGCCAGCAGCCCGACAGGGGGCTCGGGCAATCAGCCCCAGCATTTT
clone_size: NA; v_call: TRBV10-3; j_call: TRBJ2-1; cdr3_length: 16; d_call: NA; cdr3_aa: CAINQDRAHSYNEQFF; cdr3_nt: TGTGCCATCAACCAAGACAGAGCCCACTCCTACAATGAGCAGTTCTTC
clone_size: few; v_call: TRBV14; j_call: TRBJ2-1; cdr3_length: 15; d_call: NA; cdr3_aa: CASSRRLSSYNEQFF; cdr3_nt: TGTGCCAGCAGCCGTCGACTGAGCTCCTACAATGAGCAGTTCTTC
clone_size: few; v_call: TRBV7-9; j_call: TRBJ2-7; cdr3_length: 13; d_call: NA; cdr3_aa: CASSLDSVYEQYF; cdr3_nt: TGTGCCAGCAGCTTGGATTCGGTCTACGAGCAGTACTTC